Listed here are 18 T cell receptor beta chains from one sample, sequenced in a study of tissue T cells after allogeneic stem cell transplantation. TCRdb keeps only in-frame clones here, not all; method: immunoSEQ multiplex PCR. The sample has 40,000 to 50,000 clones; around 72% are singletons. The sample comprised sorted cells pooled from one or two spleens. These receptors originate from a pool of C57BL/6 mice in good health.

Turning to this clone: These gene names are mouse names. The read finishes 1 residue shy of the CDR3 end, and the germline J gene is used to complete it. In the same sample, other DNA sequences code for this CDR3. V gene TRBV13-1 combines with J gene TRBJ2-4, with no clear D. Germline CDR1 NSHNY, CDR2 SYGAGN. The V gene lost 2 bases and the J gene lost 1 base, with 2 bases spanning the gap. This CDR3 has 12 amino acids. The DNA read from the CDR3 is TGTGCCAGCAGTGAAGGTCAAAACACCTTGTAC. Protein: CASSEGQNTLY. The entire CDR3 protein reads CASSEGQNTLYF.

Note on this clone: Mouse gene names and germline throughout. CDR3 DNA (partial): TGTGCCAGCAGTTGGGCTGGGGGGAATGAACAGTAC. It yields the protein CASSWAGGNEQY. The whole CDR3 region reads CASSWAGGNEQYF. J is TRBJ2-7 and V is TRBV15; 8 bases line up with TRBD2. The read comes to an end 1 residue before the CDR3 does, leaving the germline J gene to fill in the end. V gave up 4 bases and J gave up 5 bases; unmatched junction bases: 4. Germline V gives CDR1 SGHND, CDR2 FRSKSL. CDR3 length equals 13 residues.

With respect to this clone: Mouse gene names apply. The CDR3 end lies 1 residue beyond the end of the read and is filled in from the germline J gene. The chain combines TRBV13-2 with TRBJ2-3, with a possible D match to TRBD2 (6 bases). Germline loops: CDR1 NNHNN, CDR2 SYGAGS (reference sequence). V was shortened by 2 bases and J by 0 bases, with 10 bases between the two germline ends. CDR3 length: 15 residues. Here the CDR3 reads CASGETGTSAETLYF. The covered CDR3 bases are TGTGCCAGCGGTGAAACTGGGACTAGTGCAGAAACGCTGTAT.

A remark on this clone: Mouse names are used for the genes. The sequence runs out 1 residue before the end of the CDR3; the remainder is reconstructed from the germline J gene. Distinct nucleotide sequences in the sample also encode this CDR3. The chain joins TRBV19 to TRBJ1-2, with unresolved D. The germline V gene encodes CDR1 FNHDT and CDR2 SITEND (reference sequence). V was shortened by 2 bases and J by 1 base, with 6 bases between the two germline ends. The CDR3 consists of 13 residues. The CDR3 spells CASSMGGNSDYTF. Incomplete CDR3 DNA: TGTGCCAGCAGTATGGGAGGAAACTCCGACTACACC.

This clone was observed a single time. Mouse germline and gene names are used. The CDR3 end is not reached by the read, which stops 1 residue before it; the germline J gene fills it in. This chain connects TRBV29 to TRBJ1-1; TRBD1 agrees at 7 bases. This CDR3 is 12 amino acids long. Germline CDR1 and CDR2: MSHET and SYDVDS. The CDR3 sequence is CAIQGGHTEVFF. The CDR3 bases that were read are TGTGCCATCCAGGGGGGGCACACAGAAGTCTTC.

This clone has a handful of counts. Gene labels here are mouse ones. The DNA read from the CDR3 is TGTGCAAGCAGCTTAGATAGCGGGACAGGGGACGAAAGATTATTT. This gives the protein CASSLDSGTGDERLF. The full CDR3 protein reads CASSLDSGTGDERLFF. The J gene is TRBJ1-4, the V gene TRBV16, with 10 bases identical to TRBD1. From the germline J gene comes the end of the CDR3, since the read stops 1 residue before it. V was pared by 0 bases and J by 6 bases, with 4 bases of the junction left unmatched. CDR1 and CDR2 (germline): SGHSA, FRNQAP. CDR3 length equals 16 residues.

In regard to this clone: Gene names follow the mouse nomenclature. From the germline J gene comes the end of the CDR3, since the read stops 1 residue before it. V gene TRBV4 combines with J gene TRBJ2-7; no definite D call. Germline CDR1 is LGHDT and CDR2 is YNNKQL (reference sequence). V was trimmed by 4 bases and J by 0 bases, leaving 10 bases between them. The CDR3 has 14 residues. The CDR3 sequence is CASSFRAGSYEQYF. Partial CDR3 DNA: TGTGCCAGCAGCTTTAGAGCGGGCTCCTATGAACAGTAC.

The sample holds a few counts of this clone. Germline and genes here are mouse. The CDR3 is CASSPDRGSEQYF. The covered CDR3 bases are TGTGCCAGCAGCCCTGACAGGGGTTCTGAACAGTAC. V usage is TRBV5 and J usage is TRBJ2-7; 8 nucleotides align to TRBD1. The read halts 1 residue ahead of the CDR3 end, with the missing end drawn from the germline J gene. CDR1 and CDR2 from the germline V gene are LGHNA and YNLKQL (reference sequence). V trimming: 4 bases; J trimming: 6 bases; junction bases outside the gene matches: 5. This CDR3 spans 13 amino acids.

As to this clone: Gene labels here are mouse ones. The read is 1 residue too short to cover the CDR3 end, so that end is filled in from the germline J gene. The gene calls are TRBV31 and TRBJ2-4; D call uncertain. Trimming stripped 4 bases from V and 0 bases from J, with 8 bases between. Germline V gives CDR1 GKSSPN, CDR2 SITVG. The CDR3 length is 13 residues. The DNA read from the CDR3 is TGTGCCTGGATCTGGAGTAGTCAAAACACCTTGTAC. Translation gives CAWIWSSQNTLY. The complete CDR3 protein is CAWIWSSQNTLYF.

This clone came up a few times. Gene labels here are mouse ones. This CDR3 reads CTCSAGGQNQAPLF. Partial CDR3 DNA: TGCACCTGCAGTGCAGGAGGACAGAACCAGGCTCCGCTT. The chain couples TRBV1 to TRBJ1-5; D possibly corresponds to TRBD1 (6 bases). Sequencing ends 1 residue short of the CDR3 end; the germline J gene provides the rest. This CDR3 is built from 14 residues. Between the trimmed V and J ends, which lost 1 base and 4 bases, there was a span of 8 bases. Germline V lookup: CDR1 NSQYPW, CDR2 LRSPGD (reference sequence).

Turning to this clone: The listed genes are named as in mouse. Coverage ceases 1 residue before the CDR3 finishes, and the germline J gene fills in the end. The rearrangement joins TRBV3 to TRBJ2-4, with 11 bases matching TRBD2. CDR3 length equals 17 residues. With 4 bases clipped from V and 0 bases from J, the junction kept 6 bases outside the gene matches. The germline gives CDR1 SNHLY, CDR2 FYNGKV (reference sequence). Incomplete CDR3 DNA: TGTGCCAGCAGCTCGCCGGGACTGGGGGCTAGTCAAAACACCTTGTAC. This sequence encodes CASSSPGLGASQNTLY. The full CDR3 reads CASSSPGLGASQNTLYF.

For this clone: Mouse gene names apply. The read is 1 residue too short to cover the CDR3 end, so that end is filled in from the germline J gene. This chain links TRBV1 with TRBJ1-1; TRBD1 matches 8 bases. The length of the CDR3 is 16 residues. V shed 3 bases and J 0 bases; nucleotides not matched to a gene: 6. Germline V gene sequence: CDR1 NSQYPW, CDR2 LRSPGD (reference sequence). The CDR3 loop reads CTCSADRGGANTEVFF. CDR3 DNA (partial): TGCACCTGCAGTGCTGACAGGGGAGGGGCAAACACAGAAGTCTTC.

Regarding this clone: The gene names here belong to mouse. The CDR3 is CTCSAGHTYEQYF. The part of the CDR3 DNA that was read is TGCACCTGCAGTGCAGGGCATACCTATGAACAGTAC. The genes are TRBV1 and TRBJ2-7; D is undetermined. From the germline J gene comes the end of the CDR3, since the read stops 1 residue before it. The CDR3 sequence is 13 residues long. V lost 1 base, J lost 2 bases, and 6 bases lay in between. The V gene's germline CDR1 is NSQYPW and CDR2 LRSPGD (reference sequence).

This clone is a singleton in its sample. Gene and germline names: mouse. Coverage ceases 1 residue before the CDR3 finishes, and the germline J gene fills in the end. This rearrangement joins TRBV12-1 to TRBJ2-7, with 7 bases fitting TRBD2. This CDR3 contains 14 residues. V shed 0 bases and J 4 bases; nucleotides not matched to a gene: 5. Germline V gene lookup returns CDR1 SGHSN and CDR2 HYEKVE. The sequenced CDR3 bases are TGTGCCAGCTCTCTCGAACTGGGGCCTTATGAACAGTAC. This gives the protein CASSLELGPYEQY. The entire CDR3 sequence reads CASSLELGPYEQYF.

As concerns this clone: Mouse gene names apply. The CDR3 end is not reached by the read, which stops 1 residue before it; the germline J gene fills it in. This chain joins TRBV13-3 and TRBJ2-1, with TRBD2 matching 13 bases. The CDR3 spans 15 residues. The V gene's germline CDR1 is NNHDY and CDR2 SYVADS. V lost 1 base and J lost 7; bases outside the gene matches: 2. Incomplete CDR3 DNA: TGTGCCAGCAGTGATCCGGGACTGGGGGGGGCTGAGCAGTTC. Translated, it gives CASSDPGLGGAEQF. The entire CDR3 reads CASSDPGLGGAEQFF.

This clone has more than one count but fewer than ten. Genes and germline come from the mouse. The read terminates 1 residue ahead of where the CDR3 ends, so the germline J gene completes it. The V gene is TRBV13-2, the J gene TRBJ2-7; D is possibly TRBD1 (6 bases). The CDR3 spans 11 residues. V dropped 10 bases and J dropped 3 bases, with 11 bases sitting between them. Germline loops: CDR1 NNHNN, CDR2 SYGAGS (reference sequence). The covered CDR3 bases are TGTGCCGGGGGACAATTCTATGAACAGTAC. As protein: CAGGQFYEQY. From start to end, the CDR3 is CAGGQFYEQYF.

There are a few counts of this clone. The genes and germline here are from mouse. The CDR3 end is not reached by the read, which stops 1 residue before it; the germline J gene fills it in. The rearrangement joins TRBV16 to TRBJ1-3; the D is unclear. This CDR3 has 13 amino acids. V shed 1 base and J shed 0 bases, with 1 base lying between them. The germline V gene encodes CDR1 SGHSA and CDR2 FRNQAP. The CDR3 sequence is CASSLVSGNTLYF. The sequenced part of the CDR3 DNA is TGTGCAAGCAGCTTAGTTTCTGGAAATACGCTCTAT. Together with reference TRBV16 and TRBJ1-3, the CDR3 gives the full variable domain: NAGVIQTPRHKVTGKGQEATLWCEPISGHSAVFWYRQTIVQGLEFLTYFRNQAPIDDSGMPKERFSAQMPNQSHSTLKIQSTQPQDSAVYLCASSLVSGNTLYFGEGSRLIVV.

Turning to this clone: The gene names given are mouse names. The read halts 1 residue ahead of the CDR3 end, with the missing end drawn from the germline J gene. The chain employs TRBV20 and TRBJ2-3; 7 bases agree with TRBD2. This CDR3 has 15 residues. The germline CDR1 and CDR2 sequences are GFQATS and STVNSAI. V dropped 0 bases and J dropped 0; count of bases not matched to a gene: 3. Partial CDR3 DNA: TGTGGTGCTAGGGACTGGGGGACTAGTGCAGAAACGCTGTAT. Translated: CGARDWGTSAETLY. The complete CDR3 protein is CGARDWGTSAETLYF.